This TCR beta chain was recovered during a study of cytomegalovirus exposure and HLA in healthy donors. Concerning this clone itself: The antigen remains undetermined.

Study-level points and caveats: Listed as cytomegalovirus-associated were approximately 160 TCR beta chains. Rare TCR sequences predominated, though certain public TCRs were found in many donors. High sensitivity and specificity were reportedly achieved when the classifier diagnosed cytomegalovirus status.

Clones were read by immunoSEQ multiplex PCR, and TCRdb kept only the in-frame ones, dropping some. Of 150,000 to 200,000 clones listed, around four fifths were seen once; the top ten hold about 2.1%. In germline, CDR1 is SNHLY, CDR2 FYNNEI. The CDR3 consists of 14 residues. V was clipped by 5 bases and J by 7 bases; unmatched bases: 9. This chain uses TRBV2 with TRBJ1-2; 8 nucleotides line up with TRBD1. The clonotype originates from a young man in good health and CMV-seropositive. The specimen sequenced was PBMCs. CDR3 nucleotides: TGTGCCAGCAGTTCAGGGGGCGGTTTTCGTGGCTACACCTTC. Its translation: CASSSGGGFRGYTF.